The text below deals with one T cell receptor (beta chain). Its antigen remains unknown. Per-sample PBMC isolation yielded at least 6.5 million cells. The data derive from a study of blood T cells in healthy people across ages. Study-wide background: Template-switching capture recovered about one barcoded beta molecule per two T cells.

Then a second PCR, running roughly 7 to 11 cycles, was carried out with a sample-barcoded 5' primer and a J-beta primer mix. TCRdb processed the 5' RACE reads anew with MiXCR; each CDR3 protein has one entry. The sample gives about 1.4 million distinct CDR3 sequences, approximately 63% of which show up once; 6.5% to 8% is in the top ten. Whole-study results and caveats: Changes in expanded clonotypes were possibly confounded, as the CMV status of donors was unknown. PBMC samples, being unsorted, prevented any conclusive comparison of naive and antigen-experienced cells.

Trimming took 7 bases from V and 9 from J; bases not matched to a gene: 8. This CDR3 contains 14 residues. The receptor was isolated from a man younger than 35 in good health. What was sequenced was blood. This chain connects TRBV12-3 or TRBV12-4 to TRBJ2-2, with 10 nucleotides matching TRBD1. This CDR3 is CASTLGQGRRELFF. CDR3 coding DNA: TGTGCCAGCACTCTGGGACAGGGGCGGAGGGAGCTGTTTTTT.